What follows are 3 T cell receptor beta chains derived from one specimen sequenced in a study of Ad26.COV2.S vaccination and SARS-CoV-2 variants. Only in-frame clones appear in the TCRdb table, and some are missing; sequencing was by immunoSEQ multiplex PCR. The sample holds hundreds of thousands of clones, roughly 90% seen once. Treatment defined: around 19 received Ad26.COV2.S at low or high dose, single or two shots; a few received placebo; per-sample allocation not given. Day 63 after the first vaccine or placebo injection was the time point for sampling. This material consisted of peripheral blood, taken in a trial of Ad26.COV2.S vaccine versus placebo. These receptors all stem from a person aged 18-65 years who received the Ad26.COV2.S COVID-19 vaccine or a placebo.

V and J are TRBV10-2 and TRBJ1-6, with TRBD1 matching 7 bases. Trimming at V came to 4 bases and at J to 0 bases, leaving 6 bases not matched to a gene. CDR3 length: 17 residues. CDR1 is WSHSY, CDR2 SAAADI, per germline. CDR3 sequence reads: CASSVPGGNSYNSPLHF. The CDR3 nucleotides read TGCGCCAGCAGTGTACCAGGGGGTAACTCCTATAATTCACCCCTCCACTTT.

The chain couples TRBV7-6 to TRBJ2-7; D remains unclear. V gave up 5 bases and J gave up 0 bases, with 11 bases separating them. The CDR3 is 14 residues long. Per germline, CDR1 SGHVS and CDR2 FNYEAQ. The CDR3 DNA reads TGTGCCAGCAGCCCGCCAGGCTACTCCTACGAGCAGTACTTC. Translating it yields CASSPPGYSYEQYF.

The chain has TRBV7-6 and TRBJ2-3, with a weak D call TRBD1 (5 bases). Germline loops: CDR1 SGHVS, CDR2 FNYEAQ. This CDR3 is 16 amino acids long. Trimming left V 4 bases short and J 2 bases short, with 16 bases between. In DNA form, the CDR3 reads TGTGCCAGCAGCTCGATAGTAGGGGCAGACACAGATACGCAGTATTTT. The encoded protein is CASSSIVGADTDTQYF.